Here is one T cell receptor (beta chain) with its context. Its recognized antigen is unknown. Per-base quality was not reported, and no clone a single base away is much larger than it. This record comes from a study of OX40 agonist ivuxolimab in advanced cancers. For the wider study: Ivuxolimab was an agonistic, fully human IgG2 monoclonal antibody directed against OX40 (CD134), a costimulatory receptor. The paper covers the monotherapy dose-escalation part of the phase I ivuxolimab trial, which included N = 52 patients. Intravenous ivuxolimab was administered to patients every 2 weeks at six dose levels: 0.01, 0.1, 0.3, 1.5, 3 and 10 mg/kg. Peripheral TCRbeta sequencing was intended to test whether TCR sequence diversity was altered and clonal T-cell expansion was caused by ivuxolimab. Patients were allowed to have had prior anti-PD-1, anti-PD-L1 or anti-CTLA-4 therapy, and less than 45% of the dose-escalation patients had previously received checkpoint inhibitors. Three dose-escalation patients achieved partial responses, one with hepatocellular carcinoma and two with cutaneous melanoma. Of the 52 patients in dose escalation, around 19 had hepatocellular carcinoma, about 15 had melanoma, 9 had renal cell carcinoma and 9 had head and neck cancer. In the dose-escalation cohort, approximately 83% of patients were male, and the mean age was 60 years with a range of roughly 20 to 79. Paper-wide results and their limitations: Low levels of normalized T-cell clonal expansion were also shown by some nonresponding patients. In the 0.1-3.0 mg/kg groups, partial responders had among the lowest normalized peripheral clonal expansion, particularly in CD8+ T cells. After ivuxolimab, CD8+ T cells had more expanded clones than CD4+ T cells on average. The antigen specificity of the peripheral T cells that underwent clonal expansion was not determined. At doses from 0.1 to 3.0 mg/kg, clonal expansion was seen in both CD4+ and CD8+ blood T cells between baseline and week 6.

Patients with autoimmune disease history or receiving systemic immunosuppression were excluded from the trial. Peripheral blood for TCR sequencing was collected from all dose cohorts at baseline, on cycle 4 day 1, and on cycle 7 day 1. The samples were drawn from a first-in-human, open-label, multicenter phase I dose-escalation trial of ivuxolimab. Adults with locally advanced or metastatic head and neck squamous cell, hepatocellular, melanoma or renal cell carcinoma were enrolled in the trial. Before TCR sequencing, CD4+ T cells and CD8+ T cells were sorted from peripheral blood as separate populations. For sequencing of the TCRbeta CDR3 region, genomic DNA was extracted from the sorted cells. The immunoSEQ Assay was used to sequence the TCRbeta CDR3 regions. The immuneACCESS repertoire file appears here via TCRdb, limited to in-frame rearrangements. These files lack a portion of the clones; in checked studies, under half of the deficit traces to unresolved V genes, and the cause of the others is not known. This sample comprises roughly 82,000 clones, 80% to 90% of them detected only once. The ten largest clones take up about 9.1% of the sample.

The germline V gene encodes CDR1 SGHRS and CDR2 YFSETQ. The CDR3 runs 16 amino acids, cysteine and phenylalanine included. Only the CDR3 DNA stays, 48 bases, in frame from base 1. Cut back by 4 bases and 2 bases, the V and J ends lie 19 bases apart. In this chain, TRBV5-1 is recombined with TRBJ2-7; TRBD1 could be the D gene, as 7 bases match. The sequencing here drew on CD4+ or CD8+ T cells sorted from blood, taken in a trial of the OX40 agonist ivuxolimab. This receptor was obtained from an adult with an advanced solid tumor such as melanoma, head and neck, liver or kidney cancer. The CDR3 protein: CASSLTPGGIAYEQYF. The sequence in DNA is TGCGCCAGCAGCCTTACGCCAGGGGGGATAGCCTACGAGCAGTACTTC.